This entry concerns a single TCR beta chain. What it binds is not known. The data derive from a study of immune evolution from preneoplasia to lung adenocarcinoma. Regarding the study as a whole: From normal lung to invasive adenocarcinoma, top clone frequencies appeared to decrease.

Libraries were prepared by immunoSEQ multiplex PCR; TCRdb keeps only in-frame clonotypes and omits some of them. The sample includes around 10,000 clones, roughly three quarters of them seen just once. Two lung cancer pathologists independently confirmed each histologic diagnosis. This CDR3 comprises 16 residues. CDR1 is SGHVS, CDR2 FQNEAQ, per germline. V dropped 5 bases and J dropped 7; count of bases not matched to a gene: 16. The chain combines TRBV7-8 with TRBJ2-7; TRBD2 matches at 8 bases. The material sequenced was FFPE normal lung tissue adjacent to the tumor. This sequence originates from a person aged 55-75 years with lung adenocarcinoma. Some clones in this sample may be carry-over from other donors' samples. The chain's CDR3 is CASSIIAGSPAGEQYF. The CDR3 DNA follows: TGTGCCAGCAGCATAATAGCGGGGAGCCCAGCGGGGGAGCAGTACTTC.